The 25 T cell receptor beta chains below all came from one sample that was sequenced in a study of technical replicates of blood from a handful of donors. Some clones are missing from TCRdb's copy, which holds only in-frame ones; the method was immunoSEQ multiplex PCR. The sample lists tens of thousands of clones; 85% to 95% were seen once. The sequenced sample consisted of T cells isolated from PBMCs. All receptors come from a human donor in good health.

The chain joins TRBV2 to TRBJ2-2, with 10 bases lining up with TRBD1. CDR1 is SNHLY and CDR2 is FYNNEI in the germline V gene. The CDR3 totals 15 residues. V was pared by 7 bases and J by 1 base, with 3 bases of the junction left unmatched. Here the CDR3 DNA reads TGTGCCAGCAAATGGACAGGGGGGAACACCGGGGAGCTGTTTTTT. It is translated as CASKWTGGNTGELFF.

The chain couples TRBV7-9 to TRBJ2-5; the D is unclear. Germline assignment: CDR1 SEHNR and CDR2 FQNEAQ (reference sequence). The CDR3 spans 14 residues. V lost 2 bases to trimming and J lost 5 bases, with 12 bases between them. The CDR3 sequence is CASSLTPPGETQYF. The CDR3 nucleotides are TGTGCCAGCAGCTTAACCCCCCCCGGGGAGACCCAGTACTTC.

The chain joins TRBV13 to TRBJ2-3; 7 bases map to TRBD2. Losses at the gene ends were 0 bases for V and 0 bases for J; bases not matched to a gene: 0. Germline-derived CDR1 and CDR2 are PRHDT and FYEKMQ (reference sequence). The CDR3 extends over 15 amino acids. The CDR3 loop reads CASSLGAGSTDTQYF. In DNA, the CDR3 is TGTGCCAGCAGCTTAGGAGCGGGGAGCACAGATACGCAGTATTTT. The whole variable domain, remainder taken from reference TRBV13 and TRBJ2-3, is AAGVIQSPRHLIKEKRETATLKCYPIPRHDTVYWYQQGPGQDPQFLISFYEKMQSDKGSIPDRFSAQQFSDYHSELNMSSLELGDSALYFCASSLGAGSTDTQYFGPGTRLTVL.

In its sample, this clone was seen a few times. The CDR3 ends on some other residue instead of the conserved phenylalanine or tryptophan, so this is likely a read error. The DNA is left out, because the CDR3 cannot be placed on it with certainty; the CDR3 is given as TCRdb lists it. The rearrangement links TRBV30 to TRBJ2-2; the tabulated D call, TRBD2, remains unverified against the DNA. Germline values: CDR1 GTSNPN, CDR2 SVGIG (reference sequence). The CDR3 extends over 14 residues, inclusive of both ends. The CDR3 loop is CAWSPETSGGLLSL.

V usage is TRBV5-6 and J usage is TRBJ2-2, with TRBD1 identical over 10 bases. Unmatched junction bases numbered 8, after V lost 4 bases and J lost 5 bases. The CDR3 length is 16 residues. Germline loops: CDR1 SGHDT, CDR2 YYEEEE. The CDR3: CASSVWTGGRTGELFF. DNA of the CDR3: TGTGCCAGCAGCGTATGGACAGGGGGGAGGACCGGGGAGCTGTTTTTT.

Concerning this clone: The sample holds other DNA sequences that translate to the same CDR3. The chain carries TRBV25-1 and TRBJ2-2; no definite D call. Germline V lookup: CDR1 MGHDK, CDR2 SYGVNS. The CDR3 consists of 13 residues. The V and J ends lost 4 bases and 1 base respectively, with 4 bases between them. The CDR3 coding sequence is TGTGCCAGCAGTGTTCAGAACACCGGGGAGCTGTTTTTT. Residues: CASSVQNTGELFF.

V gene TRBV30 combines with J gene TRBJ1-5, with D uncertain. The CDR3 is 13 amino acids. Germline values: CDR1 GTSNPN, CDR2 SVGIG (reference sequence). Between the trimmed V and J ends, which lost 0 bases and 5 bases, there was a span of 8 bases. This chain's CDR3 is CAWSVAGDQPQHF. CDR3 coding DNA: TGTGCCTGGAGTGTGGCGGGTGATCAGCCCCAGCATTTT. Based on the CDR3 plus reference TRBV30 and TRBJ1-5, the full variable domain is SQTIHQWPATLVQPVGSPLSLECTVEGTSNPNLYWYRQAAGRGLQLLFYSVGIGQISSEVPQNLSASRPQDRQFILSSKKLLLSDSGFYLCAWSVAGDQPQHFGDGTRLSIL.

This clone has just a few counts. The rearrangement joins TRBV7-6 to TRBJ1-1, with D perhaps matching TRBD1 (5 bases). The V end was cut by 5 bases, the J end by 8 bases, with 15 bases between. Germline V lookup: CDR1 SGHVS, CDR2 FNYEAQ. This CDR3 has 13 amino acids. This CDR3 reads CASSHIDRREAFF. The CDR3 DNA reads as TGTGCCAGCAGCCATATTGACAGAAGGGAAGCTTTCTTT. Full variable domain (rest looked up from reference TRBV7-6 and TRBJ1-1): GAGVSQSPRYKVTKRGQDVALRCDPISGHVSLYWYRQALGQGPEFLTYFNYEAQQDKSGLPNDRFSAERPEGSISTLTIQRTEQRDSAMYRCASSHIDRREAFFGQGTRLTVV.

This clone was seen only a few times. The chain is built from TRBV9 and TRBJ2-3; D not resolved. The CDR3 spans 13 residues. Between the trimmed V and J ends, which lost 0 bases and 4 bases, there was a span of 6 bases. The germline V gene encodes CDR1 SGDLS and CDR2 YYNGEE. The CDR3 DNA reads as TGTGCCAGCAGCGTAGGGCCCCCAGATACGCAGTATTTT. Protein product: CASSVGPPDTQYF.

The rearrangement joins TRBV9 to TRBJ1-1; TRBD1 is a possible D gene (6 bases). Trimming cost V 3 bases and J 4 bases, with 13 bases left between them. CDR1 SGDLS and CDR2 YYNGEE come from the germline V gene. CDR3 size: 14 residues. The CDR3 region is CASSGTGLGTEAFF. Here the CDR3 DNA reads TGTGCCAGCAGCGGCACAGGGTTGGGCACTGAAGCTTTCTTT.

CDR3: CASSPGTSGGAWETQYF. The CDR3 nucleotides read TGTGCCAGCAGCCCCGGGACTAGCGGGGGGGCTTGGGAGACCCAGTACTTC. The rearrangement uses TRBV11-2 and TRBJ2-5, with TRBD2 matching over 16 bases. Trimming cost V 5 bases and J 5 bases; bases outside gene matches: 8. The germline CDR1 and CDR2 sequences are SGHAT and FQNNGV. The CDR3 is 17 residues long.

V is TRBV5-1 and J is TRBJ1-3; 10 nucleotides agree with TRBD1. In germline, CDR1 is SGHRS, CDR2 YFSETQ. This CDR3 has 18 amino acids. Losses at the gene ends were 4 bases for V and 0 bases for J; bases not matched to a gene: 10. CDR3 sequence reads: CASSGDRGSPNSGNTIYF. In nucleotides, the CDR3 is TGCGCCAGCAGCGGGGACAGGGGTAGTCCAAACTCTGGAAACACCATATATTTT.

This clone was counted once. The CDR3 DNA reads TGTGCCAGCAGCGTAGAAGGGGTGGAGCGGGGCTATGGCTACACCTTC. It codes for CASSVEGVERGYGYTF. The chain couples TRBV9 to TRBJ1-2, with TRBD1 as a possible D gene (5 bases). The V end was cut by 0 bases, the J end by 4 bases, with 16 bases between. The length of the CDR3 is 16 residues. In germline, CDR1 is SGDLS, CDR2 YYNGEE.

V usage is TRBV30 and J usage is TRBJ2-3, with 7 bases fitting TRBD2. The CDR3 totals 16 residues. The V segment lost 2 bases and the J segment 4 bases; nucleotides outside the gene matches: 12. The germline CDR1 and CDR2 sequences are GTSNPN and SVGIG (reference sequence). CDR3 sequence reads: CAWSLGAGLDPDTQYF. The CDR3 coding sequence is TGTGCCTGGAGTCTGGGAGCGGGGTTGGACCCAGATACGCAGTATTTT.

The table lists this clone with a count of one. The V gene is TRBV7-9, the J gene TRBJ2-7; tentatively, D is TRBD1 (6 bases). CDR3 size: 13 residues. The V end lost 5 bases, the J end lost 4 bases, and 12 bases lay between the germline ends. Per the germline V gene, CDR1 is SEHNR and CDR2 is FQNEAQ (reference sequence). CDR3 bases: TGTGCCAGCAGCCCTACAGGGAGATACGAGCAGTACTTC. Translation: CASSPTGRYEQYF. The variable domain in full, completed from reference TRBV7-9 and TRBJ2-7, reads DTGVSQNPRHKITKRGQNVTFRCDPISEHNRLYWYRQTLGQGPEFLTYFQNEAQLEKSRLLSDRFSAERPKGSFSTLEIQRTEQGDSAMYLCASSPTGRYEQYFGPGTRLTVT.

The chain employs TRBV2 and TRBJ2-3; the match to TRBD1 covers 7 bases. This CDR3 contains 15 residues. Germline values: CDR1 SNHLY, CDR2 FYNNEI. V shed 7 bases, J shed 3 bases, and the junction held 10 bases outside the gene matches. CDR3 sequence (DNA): TGTGCCAGCACAGAACAGGGGTTTGGGACAGATACGCAGTATTTT. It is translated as CASTEQGFGTDTQYF.

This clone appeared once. The CDR3 loop reads CASSLAGGLSGEFF. The DNA for the CDR3 is TGTGCCAGCAGCTTAGCCGGCGGGTTATCTGGGGAGTTCTTC. The rearrangement joins TRBV7-9 to TRBJ2-1, with D maybe TRBD2 (5 bases). The V gene lost 0 bases and the J gene lost 14 bases, with 17 bases spanning the gap. Germline V gene data show CDR1 as SEHNR and CDR2 as FQNEAQ (reference sequence). The CDR3 covers 14 residues.

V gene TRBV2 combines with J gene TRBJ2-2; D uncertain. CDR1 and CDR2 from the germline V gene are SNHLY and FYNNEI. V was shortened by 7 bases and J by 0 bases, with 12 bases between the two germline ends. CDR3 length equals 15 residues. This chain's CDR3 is CASMQQLANTGELFF. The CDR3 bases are TGTGCCAGCATGCAACAGCTCGCGAACACCGGGGAGCTGTTTTTT.

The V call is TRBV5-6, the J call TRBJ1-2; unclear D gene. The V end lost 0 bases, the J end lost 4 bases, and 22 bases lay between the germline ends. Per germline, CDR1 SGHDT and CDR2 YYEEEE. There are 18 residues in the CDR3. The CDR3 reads CASSLEVQARGRIYGYTF. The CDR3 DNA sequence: TGTGCCAGCAGCTTGGAGGTTCAAGCTCGAGGGAGGATCTATGGCTACACCTTC.

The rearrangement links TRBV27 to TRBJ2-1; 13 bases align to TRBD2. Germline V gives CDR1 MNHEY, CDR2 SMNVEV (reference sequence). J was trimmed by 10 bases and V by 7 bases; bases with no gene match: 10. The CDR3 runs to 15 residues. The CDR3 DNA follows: TGTGCCAGCAACACCGGACTAGCGGGAGCCGAAGAGCAGTTCTTC. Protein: CASNTGLAGAEEQFF.

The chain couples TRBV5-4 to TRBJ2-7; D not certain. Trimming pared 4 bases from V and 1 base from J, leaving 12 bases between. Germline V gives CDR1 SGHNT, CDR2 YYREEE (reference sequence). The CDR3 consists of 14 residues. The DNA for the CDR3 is TGTGCCAGCAGCCAAGATAGCAGTTCCTACGAGCAGTACTTC. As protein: CASSQDSSSYEQYF.

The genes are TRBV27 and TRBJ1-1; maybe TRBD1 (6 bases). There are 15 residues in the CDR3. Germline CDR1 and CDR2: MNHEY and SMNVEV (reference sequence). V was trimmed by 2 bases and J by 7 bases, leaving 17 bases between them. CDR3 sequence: CASSLTFRAGVEAFF. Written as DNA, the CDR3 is TGTGCCAGCAGTTTAACCTTTCGGGCAGGGGTTGAAGCTTTCTTT.

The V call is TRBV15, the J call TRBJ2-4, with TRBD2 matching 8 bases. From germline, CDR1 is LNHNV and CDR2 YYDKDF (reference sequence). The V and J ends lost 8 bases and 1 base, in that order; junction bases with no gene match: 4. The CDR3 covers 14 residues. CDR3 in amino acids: CATRAGGAKNIQYF. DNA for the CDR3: TGTGCCACCCGGGCGGGAGGTGCCAAAAACATTCAGTACTTC.

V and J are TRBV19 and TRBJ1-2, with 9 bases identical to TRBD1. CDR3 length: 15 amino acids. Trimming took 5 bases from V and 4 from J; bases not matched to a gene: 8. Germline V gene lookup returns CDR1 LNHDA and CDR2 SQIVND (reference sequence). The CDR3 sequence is CASSLGTGRGYGYTF. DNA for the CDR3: TGTGCCAGTAGTTTGGGGACAGGGCGAGGCTATGGCTACACCTTC.

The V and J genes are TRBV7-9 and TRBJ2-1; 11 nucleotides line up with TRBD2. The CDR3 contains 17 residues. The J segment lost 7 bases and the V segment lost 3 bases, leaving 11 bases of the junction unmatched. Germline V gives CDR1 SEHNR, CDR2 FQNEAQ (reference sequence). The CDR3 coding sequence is TGTGCCAGCAGCTTCACTCCGGGACTAGCGGACCGAAATGAGCAGTTCTTC. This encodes CASSFTPGLADRNEQFF.